The 29 T cell receptor beta chains listed next were all sequenced from one sample in a study of Graves' ophthalmopathy and Graves' hyperthyroidism. Transcripts of RNA were the source for amplifying TCR beta CDR3 regions. Investigators did first-round RT-PCR with HTBI primers, then second-round multiplex PCR. A single record per CDR3 protein comes from TCRdb applying MiXCR to the multiplex PCR reads. Among about 660,000 distinct CDR3 sequences listed, roughly two fifths were seen once. The source material was peripheral blood. All receptors come from an adult man with Graves' ophthalmopathy.

This rearrangement joins TRBV25-1 to TRBJ2-1, with 7 bases fitting TRBD1. V gave up 2 bases and J gave up 6 bases; unmatched junction bases: 7. The CDR3 length is 15 residues. The germline gives CDR1 MGHDK, CDR2 SYGVNS. The CDR3 bases are TGTGCCAGCAGTGAAGGTTCTGGGACAGCCAATGAGCAGTTCTTC. Protein: CASSEGSGTANEQFF.

This clonotype was counted a few times. The CDR3, as DNA: TGCGCCAGCAGCCATGGGGACAGGGGCGACTACGAGCAGTACTTC. It encodes CASSHGDRGDYEQYF. The V call is TRBV4-1, the J call TRBJ2-7, with 10 bases fitting TRBD1. V lost 3 bases to trimming and J lost 3 bases; unmatched junction nucleotides: 5. The germline gives CDR1 MGHRA, CDR2 YSYEKL. The CDR3 totals 15 residues.

This clonotype has ten or more counts. The chain has TRBV13 and TRBJ2-2; TRBD2 matches at 7 bases. CDR1 and CDR2 from the germline V gene are PRHDT and FYEKMQ (reference sequence). After removal of 5 bases from V and 4 bases from J, the junction contained 13 bases not matched to a gene. There are 17 residues in the CDR3. CDR3 bases: TGTGCCAGCAGCCCTTTATTGGGGGAGGGCCGCACCGGGGAGCTGTTTTTT. Its translation: CASSPLLGEGRTGELFF.

J is TRBJ2-2 and V is TRBV15; D ambiguous. The V gene's germline CDR1 is LNHNV and CDR2 YYDKDF (reference sequence). Trimming took 5 bases from V and 4 from J, leaving 8 bases between them. The CDR3 consists of 13 residues. Here the CDR3 reads CATSVGITGELFF. CDR3 DNA sequence: TGTGCCACCAGCGTGGGAATCACCGGGGAGCTGTTTTTT.

The chain carries TRBV11-2 and TRBJ2-2; D is uncertain. Germline lookup yields CDR1 SGHAT and CDR2 FQNNGV. Trimming stripped 2 bases from V and 1 base from J, with 8 bases between. CDR3 size: 15 residues. The CDR3 protein is CASSLRALNTGELFF. CDR3 nucleotides: TGTGCCAGCAGCTTACGGGCCCTGAACACCGGGGAGCTGTTTTTT.

This clonotype was seen a single time. The V and J genes are TRBV29-1 and TRBJ2-2, with 8 bases identical to TRBD1. CDR3 length: 14 residues. Germline V gene lookup returns CDR1 SQVTM and CDR2 ANQGSEA. V was pared by 8 bases and J by 3 bases, with 8 bases of the junction left unmatched. CDR3 protein: CSLTQGAYTGELFF. In DNA form, the CDR3 reads TGCAGCTTGACCCAGGGGGCGTACACCGGGGAGCTGTTTTTT.

This clonotype occurred many times. The chain has TRBV5-1 and TRBJ1-5, with a tentative D call TRBD1 (6 bases). Trimming shortened V by 0 bases and J by 8 bases, and 9 bases separated the two germline ends. The CDR3 totals 13 residues. CDR1 SGHRS and CDR2 YFSETQ come from the germline V gene. CDR3 bases: TGCGCCAGCAGCTTGGGCTCAGGGGAGCCCCAGCATTTT. Its translation: CASSLGSGEPQHF.

In its sample, this clonotype was seen many times. The chain carries TRBV7-9 and TRBJ1-3, with D possibly TRBD1 on 6 matching bases. Between the trimmed V and J ends, which lost 4 bases and 4 bases, there was a span of 20 bases. The CDR3 consists of 17 residues. CDR1 and CDR2 from the germline V gene are SEHNR and FQNEAQ (reference sequence). Written as DNA, the CDR3 is TGTGCCAGCAGCTCATCATACACGACAGGTGAAGGAAACACCATATATTTT. It translates to CASSSSYTTGEGNTIYF.

The table lists this clonotype with a count of one. The chain employs TRBV15 and TRBJ1-1, with no clear D. Germline CDR1 LNHNV, CDR2 YYDKDF (reference sequence). The CDR3 has 15 amino acids. The V end was cut by 3 bases, the J end by 6 bases, with 17 bases between. The CDR3 bases are TGTGCCACCAGCAGCTTACGAGAAATGGCGGCTGAAGCTTTCTTT. This codes for CATSSLREMAAEAFF.

This sequence joins TRBV5-1 and TRBJ1-5, with 10 bases aligning to TRBD1. The V gene's germline CDR1 is SGHRS and CDR2 YFSETQ. CDR3 length: 15 amino acids. V lost 4 bases and J lost 11; bases outside the gene matches: 12. This chain's CDR3 is CASSLTGGLQETQHF. The CDR3 coding sequence is TGCGCCAGCAGCCTGACAGGGGGCTTACAAGAGACCCAGCATTTT.

V usage is TRBV7-3 and J usage is TRBJ2-7, with 11 bases aligning to TRBD1. CDR1 SGHTA and CDR2 FQGTGA come from the germline V gene. This CDR3 is 15 amino acids long. Trimming removed 2 bases from V and 6 bases from J; junction bases left unmatched: 6. CDR3 sequence reads: CASSLQGTGGGEQYF. The CDR3 DNA reads TGTGCCAGCAGCTTACAGGGGACAGGGGGGGGCGAGCAGTACTTC.

The chain couples TRBV10-3 to TRBJ1-1; 9 positions match TRBD1. In germline, CDR1 is ENHRY, CDR2 SYGVKD. This CDR3 spans 13 amino acids. J was trimmed by 11 bases and V by 6 bases; bases with no gene match: 10. The CDR3 reads CAISLGQGLMAFF. The CDR3 coding sequence is TGTGCCATCAGCCTGGGACAGGGCTTGATGGCTTTCTTT.

This clonotype was observed a few times. The chain has TRBV4-1 and TRBJ2-7; 7 bases align to TRBD2. The V segment lost 4 bases and the J segment 2 bases; nucleotides outside the gene matches: 8. Germline loops: CDR1 MGHRA, CDR2 YSYEKL. This CDR3 spans 15 amino acids. CDR3 region: CASSLISSGPYEQYF. CDR3 in DNA: TGCGCCAGCAGCCTTATTTCTAGCGGACCCTACGAGCAGTACTTC.

On this clonotype: A much larger clone sits a single nucleotide away, making a read error possible. The chain joins TRBV2 to TRBJ1-5; 8 positions agree with TRBD1. The CDR3 extends over 15 amino acids. In germline, CDR1 is SNHLY, CDR2 FYNNEI. With V trimmed by 7 bases and J by 2 bases, 7 bases remained unmatched. The CDR3 is CASTIQGEGNQPQHF. DNA for the CDR3: TGTGCCAGCACTATACAGGGGGAGGGCAATCAGCCCCAGCATTTT.

The chain joins TRBV9 to TRBJ2-5, with 10 positions matching TRBD2. The germline CDR1 and CDR2 sequences are SGDLS and YYNGEE. The CDR3 spans 15 residues. With V trimmed by 4 bases and J by 5 bases, 8 bases remained unmatched. The CDR3 nucleotides are TGTGCCAGCAGCCAAGGCAGCGGGAGGGCTGAGACCCAGTACTTC. It yields the protein CASSQGSGRAETQYF. Based on the CDR3 plus reference TRBV9 and TRBJ2-5, the full variable domain is DSGVTQTPKHLITATGQRVTLRCSPRSGDLSVYWYQQSLDQGLQFLIQYYNGEERAKGNILERFSAQQFPDLHSELNLSSLELGDSALYFCASSQGSGRAETQYFGPGTRLLVL.

This clonotype came up many times. CDR3 in amino acids: CASSLTRAGELFF. The CDR3 DNA reads TGTGCCAGCAGCTTAACTAGAGCCGGGGAGCTGTTTTTT. The chain employs TRBV7-2 and TRBJ2-2, with D possibly matching TRBD2 (5 bases). Germline V CDR1 and CDR2: SGHTA, FQGNSA. The V end lost 2 bases, the J end lost 6 bases, and 7 bases lay between the germline ends. The CDR3 consists of 13 residues.

This clonotype appeared a few times. This rearrangement joins TRBV7-2 to TRBJ1-4; TRBD1 agrees at 8 bases. CDR1 is SGHTA and CDR2 is FQGNSA in the germline V gene. This CDR3 has 17 amino acids. The J segment lost 11 bases and the V segment lost 5 bases, leaving 19 bases of the junction unmatched. CDR3 sequence: CASSPLTGEGRGGKLFF. The CDR3 region has the DNA TGTGCCAGCAGCCCCCTGACAGGGGAAGGCCGGGGTGGGAAACTGTTTTTT.

CDR3 sequence: CATQDRVGYEQYF. The CDR3 coding sequence is TGTGCCACCCAAGACAGGGTGGGGTACGAGCAGTACTTC. V is TRBV25-1 and J is TRBJ2-7; TRBD1 agrees at 7 bases. The germline V gene has CDR1 MGHDK and CDR2 SYGVNS. After removal of 10 bases from V and 4 bases from J, the junction contained 10 bases not matched to a gene. CDR3 length: 13 residues.

This clonotype appeared many times. The chain combines TRBV7-9 with TRBJ1-2; 11 positions match TRBD1. The CDR3 is made up of 15 amino acids. CDR1 is SEHNR, CDR2 FQNEAQ, per germline (reference sequence). V was clipped by 5 bases and J by 5 bases; unmatched bases: 7. CDR3 loop: CASSPGTGGQYGYTF. For the CDR3, the DNA is TGTGCCAGCAGCCCAGGGACAGGGGGACAGTATGGCTACACCTTC. The complete variable domain, with remaining parts taken from reference TRBV7-9 and TRBJ1-2, reads DTGVSQNPRHKITKRGQNVTFRCDPISEHNRLYWYRQTLGQGPEFLTYFQNEAQLEKSRLLSDRFSAERPKGSFSTLEIQRTEQGDSAMYLCASSPGTGGQYGYTFGSGTRLTVV.

This clonotype has a handful of counts. The genes are TRBV9 and TRBJ2-2; perhaps TRBD2 as D (5 bases). Between the trimmed V and J ends, which lost 2 bases and 7 bases, there was a span of 12 bases. Per germline, CDR1 SGDLS and CDR2 YYNGEE. The CDR3 is 14 residues long. In nucleotides, the CDR3 is TGTGCCAGCAGCGTCGAGTTTCGGGGCGGGGAGCTGTTTTTT. Its protein is CASSVEFRGGELFF.

Regarding this clonotype: One junction end does not reproduce the germline sequence, and a read error may be involved. The chain joins TRBV7-2 to TRBJ2-7, with 7 bases lining up with TRBD1. Germline V CDR1 and CDR2: SGHTA, FQGNSA. There are 14 residues in the CDR3. CDR3: CASSKDRAYYEQYF. In nucleotides, the CDR3 is TGCGCCAGCAGCAAAGACAGGGCCTACTACGAGCAGTACTTC.

This clonotype came up many times. This rearrangement joins TRBV25-1 to TRBJ2-7; 8 positions match TRBD2. CDR3 size: 14 residues. J was trimmed by 4 bases and V by 7 bases; bases with no gene match: 9. Germline V gene lookup returns CDR1 MGHDK and CDR2 SYGVNS. The CDR3 DNA reads TGTGCCAGCAAGATGAGCGGGGGCTCTTACGAGCAGTACTTC. It translates to CASKMSGGSYEQYF.

In its sample, this clonotype was seen many times. This rearrangement joins TRBV9 to TRBJ2-7; perhaps TRBD1 as D (6 bases). The CDR3 contains 10 residues. CDR1 is SGDLS, CDR2 YYNGEE, per germline. The V gene lost 9 bases and the J gene lost 6 bases, with 10 bases spanning the gap. The CDR3 coding sequence is TGTGCCATGCCCAGGGGCGAGCAGTACTTC. Residues: CAMPRGEQYF. Complete variable domain (other parts from reference TRBV9 and TRBJ2-7): DSGVTQTPKHLITATGQRVTLRCSPRSGDLSVYWYQQSLDQGLQFLIQYYNGEERAKGNILERFSAQQFPDLHSELNLSSLELGDSALYFCAMPRGEQYFGPGTRLTVT.

This clonotype was found once. A read error may explain this, as a much larger clone is one base away. V gene TRBV7-2 combines with J gene TRBJ2-7, with D possibly being TRBD1 (5 bases). Trimming took off 0 bases at V and 1 base at J, with 13 bases between the two ends. The germline gives CDR1 SGHTA, CDR2 FQGNSA. This CDR3 is 16 amino acids long. DNA for the CDR3: TGTGCCAGCAGCTTAGCCCGGACAAATTCTTCCTACGAGCAGTACTTC. It encodes CASSLARTNSSYEQYF.

This rearrangement joins TRBV7-2 to TRBJ1-2; D not resolved. The CDR3 runs 14 residues. Germline-derived CDR1 and CDR2 are SGHTA and FQGNSA. V lost 7 bases and J 1 base, leaving 13 bases between the germline ends. The CDR3 DNA reads TGTGCCAGCAAAGCCCCATATTATAACTATGGCTACACCTTC. Amino acids: CASKAPYYNYGYTF.

DNA for the CDR3: TGCAGTGCTAAGGGCAGGGAGTCCTACGAGCAGTACTTC. It is translated as CSAKGRESYEQYF. This chain uses TRBV20-1 with TRBJ2-7, with D perhaps TRBD1 or TRBD2 (5 bases each). Between the trimmed V and J ends, which lost 4 bases and 1 base, there was a span of 11 bases. Germline V gene data show CDR1 as DFQATT and CDR2 as SNEGSKA (reference sequence). This CDR3 has 13 residues.

The rearrangement joins TRBV6-2 or TRBV6-3 to TRBJ2-7; the match to TRBD1 covers 7 bases. Per germline, CDR1 MNHEY and CDR2 SVGEGT. Trimming cost V 5 bases and J 5 bases; bases outside gene matches: 6. CDR3 length equals 13 residues. CDR3 nucleotides: TGTGCCAGCAGTAAACAGGGGTTGGACGAGCAGTACTTC. Protein product: CASSKQGLDEQYF.

The rearrangement uses TRBV12-3 or TRBV12-4 and TRBJ1-4; no clear D gene. CDR3 length equals 16 residues. V was shortened by 5 bases and J by 0 bases, with 13 bases between the two germline ends. As DNA, the CDR3 is TGTGCCAGCAGTAGACTTGGACGGGCAACTAATGAAAAACTGTTTTTT. Amino acids: CASSRLGRATNEKLFF.

This clonotype was detected many times. The chain combines TRBV20-1 with TRBJ1-5, with 7 bases fitting TRBD1. Germline loops: CDR1 DFQATT, CDR2 SNEGSKA (reference sequence). With V trimmed by 3 bases and J by 1 base, 3 bases remained unmatched. The CDR3 spans 14 residues. DNA of the CDR3: TGCAGTGCTAGCACAGGGGCGAGCAATCAGCCCCAGCATTTT. Translation gives CSASTGASNQPQHF.